The 21 T cell receptor beta chains below were found in one sample sequenced in a study of memory CD4+ T cells and cytomegalovirus serostatus. Single viable CD3+CD4+CD8-CD45RO+ cells were sorted as the memory CD4+ T cells. The data were produced by immunoSEQ multiplex PCR, yet TCRdb's version contains in-frame clones alone and is incomplete. The sample lists approximately 53,000 clones, 60% to 80% occurring once. The specimen sequenced was memory CD4+ T cells from blood. The source of these receptors is an adult in good health and CMV-seronegative.

J is TRBJ2-2 and V is TRBV7-8; possibly TRBD1 for D (5 bases). The CDR3 consists of 16 residues. Germline V CDR1 and CDR2: SGHVS, FQNEAQ. V was pared by 1 base and J by 6 bases, with 15 bases between. This CDR3 is CASSLGVNLGAGELFF. The CDR3 DNA follows: TGTGCCAGCAGCTTAGGGGTCAACCTAGGGGCCGGGGAGCTGTTTTTT.

The chain couples TRBV7-9 to TRBJ2-5; perhaps TRBD1 as D (5 bases). The CDR3 consists of 16 residues. Trimming cost V 3 bases and J 3 bases, with 17 bases left between them. The germline V gene encodes CDR1 SEHNR and CDR2 FQNEAQ (reference sequence). In nucleotides, the CDR3 is TGTGCCAGCAGCTTCCCAGGCAGGGTGATTAAAGAGACCCAGTACTTC. Encoded protein: CASSFPGRVIKETQYF.

The gene calls are TRBV6-1 and TRBJ1-2; the match to TRBD1 covers 8 bases. The junction had 9 bases not matched to a gene; V was cut back by 6 bases and J by 3 bases. The CDR3 runs to 15 residues. Germline V gives CDR1 MNHNS, CDR2 SASEGT. The CDR3 DNA follows: TGTGCCAGCAGGAAAGGACAGGGCCTCGACTATGGCTACACCTTC. It encodes CASRKGQGLDYGYTF.

V gene TRBV5-1 combines with J gene TRBJ1-4; D possibly corresponds to TRBD1 (5 bases). This CDR3 has 15 residues. V was cut by 1 base and J by 3 bases, with 10 bases left in between. Germline lookup yields CDR1 SGHRS and CDR2 YFSETQ. The chain's CDR3 is CASSLLGVANEKLFF. CDR3 sequence (DNA): TGCGCCAGCAGCTTGTTAGGGGTAGCTAATGAAAAACTGTTTTTT.

This rearrangement joins TRBV30 to TRBJ1-2; D is undetermined. Germline V gene sequence: CDR1 GTSNPN, CDR2 SVGIG (reference sequence). The CDR3 sequence is 12 residues long. V was trimmed by 7 bases and J by 4 bases, leaving 13 bases between them. The CDR3 spells CASFGSGYGYTF. The CDR3, as DNA: TGTGCCTCCTTTGGGAGTGGCTATGGCTACACCTTC.

The V and J genes are TRBV27 and TRBJ2-3; no definite D call. Per germline, CDR1 MNHEY and CDR2 SMNVEV (reference sequence). V was clipped by 6 bases and J by 5 bases, with 9 bases between them. The CDR3 runs 12 residues. The DNA for the CDR3 is TGTGCCAGCAGAAGTTTAGGAGATACGCAGTATTTT. Translation gives CASRSLGDTQYF.

This clone was counted a single time. The rearrangement joins TRBV5-1 to TRBJ2-3, with TRBD1 identical over 8 bases. This CDR3 region has 17 residues. With V trimmed by 3 bases and J by 1 base, 10 bases remained unmatched. Germline assignment: CDR1 SGHRS and CDR2 YFSETQ. The CDR3 region is CASSSLRQGIGTDTQYF. Here the CDR3 DNA reads TGCGCCAGCAGCTCCTTAAGACAGGGGATAGGCACAGATACGCAGTATTTT.

This chain links TRBV2 with TRBJ2-1, with D possibly TRBD1 on 5 matching bases. CDR1 is SNHLY and CDR2 is FYNNEI in the germline V gene. The CDR3 runs to 11 residues. V was trimmed by 4 bases and J by 9 bases, leaving 7 bases between them. CDR3 region: CASSARGEQFF. The CDR3, as DNA: TGTGCCAGCAGTGCAAGGGGTGAGCAGTTCTTC. The whole variable domain, remainder taken from reference TRBV2 and TRBJ2-1, is EPEVTQTPSHQVTQMGQEVILRCVPISNHLYFYWYRQILGQKVEFLVSFYNNEISEKSEIFDDQFSVERPDGSNFTLKIRSTKLEDSAMYFCASSARGEQFFGPGTRLTVL.

The chain links TRBV5-4 to TRBJ1-2; 7 bases agree with TRBD1. CDR3 length: 13 residues. V was clipped by 4 bases and J by 8 bases; unmatched bases: 8. Germline assignment: CDR1 SGHNT and CDR2 YYREEE (reference sequence). CDR3 coding DNA: TGTGCCAGCAGCGCCCAGGGAGGGGGCGGCTACACCTTC. Amino acid sequence: CASSAQGGGGYTF.

The chain employs TRBV7-8 and TRBJ1-1; 7 bases are shared with TRBD1. CDR3 length: 13 residues. From germline, CDR1 is SGHVS and CDR2 FQNEAQ. V was pared by 4 bases and J by 5 bases, with 4 bases of the junction left unmatched. The chain's CDR3 is CASSSGGRTEAFF. CDR3 in DNA: TGTGCCAGCAGCTCAGGGGGAAGGACTGAAGCTTTCTTT.

The chain employs TRBV5-1 and TRBJ2-3, with 7 positions matching TRBD2. V gave up 7 bases and J gave up 2 bases; unmatched junction bases: 4. This CDR3 comprises 13 residues. Germline V gene data show CDR1 as SGHRS and CDR2 as YFSETQ. CDR3: CASGTIHTDTQYF. The CDR3 DNA reads TGCGCCAGCGGGACTATCCACACAGATACGCAGTATTTT. Filled out from reference TRBV5-1 and TRBJ2-3, the complete variable domain reads KAGVTQTPRYLIKTRGQQVTLSCSPISGHRSVSWYQQTPGQGLQFLFEYFSETQRNKGNFPGRFSGRQFSNSRSEMNVSTLELGDSALYLCASGTIHTDTQYFGPGTRLTVL.

The chain has TRBV18 and TRBJ1-5; D is uncertain. Trimming shortened V by 1 base and J by 0 bases, and 7 bases separated the two germline ends. The germline CDR1 and CDR2 sequences are KGHSH and LQKENI. This CDR3 comprises 15 residues. The CDR3 DNA sequence: TGTGCCAGCTCACCACGGGGAGATAGCAATCAGCCCCAGCATTTT. This encodes CASSPRGDSNQPQHF. Together with reference TRBV18 and TRBJ1-5, the CDR3 gives the full variable domain: NAGVMQNPRHLVRRRGQEARLRCSPMKGHSHVYWYRQLPEEGLKFMVYLQKENIIDESGMPKERFSAEFPKEGPSILRIQQVVRGDSAAYFCASSPRGDSNQPQHFGDGTRLSIL.

The gene calls are TRBV19 and TRBJ2-2; 7 nucleotides align to TRBD2. The CDR3 covers 16 residues. Trimming removed 7 bases from V and 6 bases from J; junction bases left unmatched: 14. Germline CDR1 is LNHDA and CDR2 is SQIVND (reference sequence). The CDR3 bases are TGTGCCAGTACCTCTCAAGGACTAGTGTTTGCCGGGGAGCTGTTTTTT. As protein: CASTSQGLVFAGELFF.

This chain links TRBV6-1 with TRBJ1-1, with TRBD1 identical over 7 bases. The CDR3 spans 14 residues. V lost 4 bases, J lost 4 bases, and 6 bases stayed unmatched. The germline V gene has CDR1 MNHNS and CDR2 SASEGT. The CDR3 DNA sequence: TGTGCCAGCAGTGCGACAGGGAGCGGCACTGAAGCTTTCTTT. Translating it yields CASSATGSGTEAFF.

The CDR3 reads CASKGLGETQYF. The CDR3 DNA follows: TGTGCCAGCAAGGGATTGGGGGAGACCCAGTACTTC. The chain has TRBV9 and TRBJ2-5; D ambiguous. The CDR3 spans 12 residues. V was trimmed by 6 bases and J by 5 bases, leaving 11 bases between them. The germline gives CDR1 SGDLS, CDR2 YYNGEE.

V gene TRBV28 combines with J gene TRBJ1-5, with 8 bases fitting TRBD1. V dropped 5 bases and J dropped 3; count of bases not matched to a gene: 9. The CDR3 spans 16 residues. Germline V gene data show CDR1 as MDHEN and CDR2 as SYDVKM. The CDR3 here is CASSPDIRGLNQPQHF. The CDR3 nucleotides are TGTGCCAGCAGTCCTGATATCAGGGGGCTCAATCAGCCCCAGCATTTT.

The chain is built from TRBV5-4 and TRBJ1-4; D not certain. Between the trimmed V and J ends, which lost 4 bases and 8 bases, there was a span of 15 bases. The V gene's germline CDR1 is SGHNT and CDR2 YYREEE (reference sequence). The CDR3 spans 14 residues. The CDR3, as DNA: TGTGCCAGCAGCCTGAAGTCGTCGGCGGAAAAACTGTTTTTT. The encoded protein is CASSLKSSAEKLFF.

The J gene is TRBJ1-1, the V gene TRBV7-3; D unclear. The V end was cut by 0 bases, the J end by 5 bases, with 19 bases between. CDR3 size: 17 residues. The germline V gene encodes CDR1 SGHTA and CDR2 FQGTGA. CDR3: CASSLTPVIVSRTEAFF. The CDR3 DNA is TGTGCCAGCAGCTTAACCCCCGTCATAGTGTCGAGAACTGAAGCTTTCTTT.

This clone was detected only a few times. V is TRBV7-9 and J is TRBJ1-1; no reliable D call. V gave up 5 bases and J gave up 3 bases, with 10 bases separating them. Germline V gene sequence: CDR1 SEHNR, CDR2 FQNEAQ (reference sequence). The CDR3 contains 13 residues. CDR3 DNA: TGTGCCAGCAGCATCTCAGCGGACACTGAAGCTTTCTTT. As protein: CASSISADTEAFF. Variable domain in full (rest from reference TRBV7-9 and TRBJ1-1): DTGVSQNPRHKITKRGQNVTFRCDPISEHNRLYWYRQTLGQGPEFLTYFQNEAQLEKSRLLSDRFSAERPKGSFSTLEIQRTEQGDSAMYLCASSISADTEAFFGQGTRLTVV.

This clone was picked up a small number of times. V and J are TRBV6-1 and TRBJ1-5; 12 bases agree with TRBD1. CDR1 and CDR2 (germline): MNHNS, SASEGT. CDR3 size: 17 residues. With 4 bases clipped from V and 6 bases from J, the junction kept 10 bases outside the gene matches. This CDR3 is CASSVDPGTGGSQPQHF. Written as DNA, the CDR3 is TGTGCCAGCAGTGTTGATCCCGGGACAGGGGGCAGTCAGCCCCAGCATTTT.

This sequence joins TRBV28 and TRBJ2-7, with TRBD2 as a possible D gene (5 bases). CDR1 and CDR2 (germline): MDHEN, SYDVKM. The CDR3 spans 14 residues. The V and J ends lost 4 bases and 1 base respectively, with 11 bases between them. DNA for the CDR3: TGTGCCAGCAGTTCCCTTGGAGGTTCCTACGAGCAGTACTTC. Amino acids: CASSSLGGSYEQYF.